A single TCR beta chain is shown here with its context. This record comes from a study of control samples from healthy donors and cancer patients. The method was immunoSEQ multiplex PCR; TCRdb's version includes in-frame clones alone and lacks a portion of them. Among approximately 86,000 clones listed, 85% to 95% were seen once. Sequencing was carried out using blood. The receptor was isolated from a woman younger than 45 in good health.

The CDR3 loop is CAWSTGTGELFF. The CDR3 DNA follows: TGTGCCTGGTCGACAGGCACCGGGGAGCTGTTTTTT. This chain joins TRBV30 and TRBJ2-2; tentatively, D is TRBD1 (6 bases). This CDR3 has 12 residues. Trimming left V 5 bases short and J 4 bases short, with 8 bases between. Germline loops: CDR1 GTSNPN, CDR2 SVGIG (reference sequence).